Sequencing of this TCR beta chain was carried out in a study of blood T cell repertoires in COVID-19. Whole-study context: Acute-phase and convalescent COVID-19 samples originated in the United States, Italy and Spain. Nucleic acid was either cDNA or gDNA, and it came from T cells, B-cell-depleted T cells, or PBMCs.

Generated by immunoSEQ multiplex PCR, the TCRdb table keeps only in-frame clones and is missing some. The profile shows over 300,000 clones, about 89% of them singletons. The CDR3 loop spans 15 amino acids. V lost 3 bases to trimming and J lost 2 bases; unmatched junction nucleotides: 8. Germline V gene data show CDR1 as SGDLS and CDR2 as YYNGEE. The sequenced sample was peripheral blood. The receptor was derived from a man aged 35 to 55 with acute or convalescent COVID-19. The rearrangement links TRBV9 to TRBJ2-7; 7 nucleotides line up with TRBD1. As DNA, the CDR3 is TGTGCCAGCAGCGCCGAGGGACAGCCGCCCTACGAGCAGTACTTC. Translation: CASSAEGQPPYEQYF.